A single sample is the source of the 26 T cell receptor beta chains below, sequenced in a study of Ad26.COV2.S vaccination and SARS-CoV-2 variants. Treatment: 15 to 20 received Ad26.COV2.S at low or high dose, single or two shots; about 5 received placebo; per-sample allocation not given. The investigators took samples on day 63 after the first vaccine or placebo injection. Some clones are missing from TCRdb's copy, which holds only in-frame ones; the method was immunoSEQ multiplex PCR. Counted here are roughly 500,000 clones, 87% occurring once; the ten biggest clones make up 9.5% to 15%. Sequenced here: peripheral blood, sampled in a trial of Ad26.COV2.S vaccine versus placebo. Source of these receptors: a person between 18 and 65 years old who received the Ad26.COV2.S COVID-19 vaccine or a placebo.

To note about this clone: This sample also contains other DNA sequences that code for the same CDR3. V gene TRBV27 combines with J gene TRBJ1-5, with D unresolved. Germline loops: CDR1 MNHEY, CDR2 SMNVEV (reference sequence). This CDR3 contains 13 residues. Trimming pared 4 bases from V and 3 bases from J, leaving 7 bases between. The CDR3 DNA is TGTGCCAGCAGTTCTAGTTCCAATCAGCCCCAGCATTTT. Translation gives CASSSSSNQPQHF.

Comment on this clone: Different DNA sequences within this sample yield the same CDR3. The chain combines TRBV28 with TRBJ2-1, with TRBD1 identical over 8 bases. The CDR3 spans 14 residues. Germline V gives CDR1 MDHEN, CDR2 SYDVKM. J was trimmed by 4 bases and V by 1 base; bases with no gene match: 0. CDR3 nucleotides: TGTGCCAGCAGTTTATACAGGGGGTACAATGAGCAGTTCTTC. Translating gives CASSLYRGYNEQFF.

The chain links TRBV29-1 to TRBJ2-7; TRBD2 agrees at 10 bases. The CDR3 spans 14 residues. CDR1 and CDR2 (germline): SQVTM, ANQGSEA. V was clipped by 4 bases and J by 1 base; unmatched bases: 4. The CDR3, as DNA: TGCAGCGTTGGGGGAGCGGGAGGGTCCTACGAGCAGTACTTC. Amino acid sequence: CSVGGAGGSYEQYF.

The chain has TRBV11-2 and TRBJ1-1; the D is unclear. V gave up 1 base and J gave up 2 bases, with 8 bases separating them. Germline CDR1 reads SGHAT; CDR2 reads FQNNGV. This CDR3 contains 14 residues. Here the CDR3 reads CASSLGTFNTEAFF. Written as DNA, the CDR3 is TGTGCCAGCAGCTTAGGGACGTTTAACACTGAAGCTTTCTTT.

This clone was detected only once. The rearrangement uses TRBV6-2 or TRBV6-3 and TRBJ1-2; weak D call: TRBD1 (6 bases). CDR1 is MNHEY and CDR2 is SVGEGT in the germline V gene. Trimming shortened V by 2 bases and J by 7 bases, and 17 bases separated the two germline ends. The CDR3 length is 15 residues. The CDR3 coding sequence is TGTGCCAGCAGTTACGCGGACAGAAATTGGGGTGGCTACACCTTC. Protein: CASSYADRNWGGYTF.

A note on this clone: Germline and junction disagree at one end, which may indicate a read error. The chain links TRBV20-1 to TRBJ2-7; 7 bases line up with TRBD1. Germline values: CDR1 DFQATT, CDR2 SNEGSKA (reference sequence). The CDR3 has 10 residues. CDR3 sequence reads: CSANLDRVVF. The CDR3 DNA is TGCAGTGCAAACCTCGACAGGGTTGTATTC.

The V call is TRBV28, the J call TRBJ1-2; 7 nucleotides match TRBD1. V shed 5 bases and J 5 bases; nucleotides not matched to a gene: 5. CDR1 MDHEN and CDR2 SYDVKM come from the germline V gene. This CDR3 region has 13 residues. For the CDR3, the DNA is TGTGCCAGCAGTCGGGACAGCCTTTATGGCTACACCTTC. This codes for CASSRDSLYGYTF.

The V and J genes are TRBV7-8 and TRBJ1-5, with D unresolved. Trimming removed 6 bases at V and 6 bases at J, with 12 bases between. Per the germline V gene, CDR1 is SGHVS and CDR2 is FQNEAQ. The CDR3 extends over 13 amino acids. CDR3 region: CASSPSRTQPQHF. CDR3 sequence (DNA): TGTGCCAGCAGTCCTAGTAGAACTCAGCCCCAGCATTTT.

The V call is TRBV12-3 or TRBV12-4, the J call TRBJ2-7; D is ambiguous. The CDR3 length is 13 residues. With 2 bases removed from V and 7 bases from J, the gap between germline ends came to 12 bases. The CDR3 bases are TGTGCCAGCAGTTTAACCGGCCATGGGGAGCAGTACTTC. This gives the protein CASSLTGHGEQYF.

V gene TRBV5-4 combines with J gene TRBJ2-1; D is unclear. This CDR3 contains 16 residues. The germline V gene encodes CDR1 SGHNT and CDR2 YYREEE (reference sequence). V was cut by 2 bases and J by 4 bases, with 16 bases left in between. This CDR3 is CASSLGGPVGYNEQFF. Written as DNA, the CDR3 is TGTGCCAGCAGCTTAGGCGGACCGGTGGGTTACAATGAGCAGTTCTTC.

The chain combines TRBV19 with TRBJ2-1; no definite D call. The germline V and J ends were trimmed by 5 bases and 12 bases, with 29 bases remaining between them. CDR1 is LNHDA and CDR2 is SQIVND in the germline V gene (reference sequence). The CDR3 consists of 17 residues. CDR3: CASSSQLSPWTDEAQFF. Written as DNA, the CDR3 is TGTGCCAGTAGTTCCCAGTTGTCCCCATGGACGGACGAGGCGCAGTTCTTC.

The rearrangement joins TRBV7-2 to TRBJ2-7; TRBD2 agrees at 8 bases. Germline loops: CDR1 SGHTA, CDR2 FQGNSA. This CDR3 has 16 amino acids. After removal of 1 base from V and 1 base from J, the junction contained 6 bases not matched to a gene. CDR3 region: CASSLGPGRGSYEQYF. In nucleotides, the CDR3 is TGTGCCAGCAGCTTAGGTCCCGGGAGGGGTTCCTACGAGCAGTACTTC.

V is TRBV12-5 and J is TRBJ1-2; TRBD1 matches 9 bases. The CDR3 extends over 14 amino acids. Losses at the gene ends were 2 bases for V and 7 bases for J; bases not matched to a gene: 5. Germline V lookup: CDR1 LGHNT, CDR2 FRNRAP. The CDR3 DNA is TGTGCTAGTGGTTTGACAGGGGGCGCGGGTGGCTACACCTTC. Amino acids: CASGLTGGAGGYTF.

The chain carries TRBV5-6 and TRBJ2-3; 9 positions match TRBD2. This CDR3 is built from 16 residues. Trimming cost V 2 bases and J 6 bases; bases outside gene matches: 10. Germline loops: CDR1 SGHDT, CDR2 YYEEEE. CDR3 DNA sequence: TGTGCCAGCAGCTTAGGCGGGAGGGACGTCAAGGATACGCAGTATTTT. Its protein product is CASSLGGRDVKDTQYF.

The rearrangement links TRBV10-3 to TRBJ2-3; 9 nucleotides line up with TRBD2. Losses at the gene ends were 4 bases for V and 2 bases for J; bases not matched to a gene: 4. Germline V CDR1 and CDR2: ENHRY, SYGVKD. The CDR3 contains 15 residues. The CDR3 loop reads CAISGAGGNTDTQYF. The CDR3 DNA is TGTGCCATCAGTGGAGCGGGAGGTAACACAGATACGCAGTATTTT.

A remark on this clone: Lacking the conserved final phenylalanine or tryptophan, this CDR3 likely reflects a read error. It is unclear where the CDR3 begins or ends on the DNA, so no DNA is shown, and the CDR3 is as TCRdb lists it. The gene calls are TRBV30 and TRBJ2-4; the table's D call, TRBD2, has no DNA check behind it. The CDR3 numbers 11 amino acids, ends counted. Looked up from germline, CDR1 is GTSNPN and CDR2 is SVGIG (reference sequence). CDR3 region: CAWSTGGPSFY.

The chain links TRBV6-4 to TRBJ1-2; 8 nucleotides line up with TRBD1. The length of the CDR3 is 13 residues. Trimming cost V 5 bases and J 5 bases; bases outside gene matches: 4. Germline V CDR1 and CDR2: MRHNA, SNTAGT. CDR3 loop: CASSPDRGYGYTF. The CDR3 region has the DNA TGTGCCAGCAGTCCTGACAGGGGTTATGGCTACACCTTC.

This clone has more than one count but fewer than ten. This chain uses TRBV7-9 with TRBJ1-3; no clear D. CDR1 and CDR2 (germline): SEHNR, FQNEAQ (reference sequence). The V end was cut by 2 bases, the J end by 0 bases, with 11 bases between. There are 16 residues in the CDR3. CDR3: CASSLTALPSGNTIYF. The CDR3 DNA sequence: TGTGCCAGCAGCTTAACTGCCCTTCCCTCTGGAAACACCATATATTTT.

Details on this clone: The same CDR3 arises from other DNA sequences in this sample as well. The chain recombines TRBV12-5 with TRBJ2-1, with 10 positions matching TRBD2. CDR1 is LGHNT and CDR2 is FRNRAP in the germline V gene. J gave up 1 base and V 1 base, and 1 base lay outside the gene matches. The length of the CDR3 is 16 residues. The CDR3, as DNA: TGTGCTAGTGGTTTGGGAGCGGGAGGGTCCTACAATGAGCAGTTCTTC. It codes for CASGLGAGGSYNEQFF.

V gene TRBV29-1 combines with J gene TRBJ2-3, with a tentative D call TRBD1 (5 bases). Trimming removed 7 bases from V and 4 bases from J, with 12 bases in between. This CDR3 has 12 amino acids. The germline V gene has CDR1 SQVTM and CDR2 ANQGSEA. CDR3 in amino acids: CSATPTADTQYF. CDR3 DNA: TGCAGCGCAACTCCGACAGCAGATACGCAGTATTTT.

The V and J genes are TRBV6-2 or TRBV6-3 and TRBJ1-5; perhaps TRBD1 as D (5 bases). CDR3 size: 16 residues. The V gene's germline CDR1 is MNHEY and CDR2 SVGEGT. V lost 2 bases, J lost 0 bases, and 11 bases lay in between. The DNA of the CDR3 is TGTGCCAGCAGTTACCCAACGACAGTTAGCAATCAGCCCCAGCATTTT. This encodes CASSYPTTVSNQPQHF.

The chain links TRBV15 to TRBJ2-7, with D maybe TRBD1 (5 bases). The germline gives CDR1 LNHNV, CDR2 YYDKDF (reference sequence). The CDR3 has 15 residues. Trimming pared 0 bases from V and 1 base from J, leaving 10 bases between. This CDR3 is CATSREGLFSYEQYF. In DNA form, the CDR3 reads TGTGCCACCAGCAGAGAGGGGCTGTTTTCCTACGAGCAGTACTTC.

This clone showed up just once. The chain is built from TRBV18 and TRBJ2-3; 7 bases are shared with TRBD2. V was pared by 2 bases and J by 4 bases, with 3 bases of the junction left unmatched. The germline V gene has CDR1 KGHSH and CDR2 LQKENI. The CDR3 sequence is 14 residues long. In nucleotides, the CDR3 is TGTGCCAGCTCACCAACGGCGGGGGCAGATACGCAGTATTTT. It codes for CASSPTAGADTQYF. The full variable domain, its missing parts supplied by reference TRBV18 and TRBJ2-3, is NAGVMQNPRHLVRRRGQEARLRCSPMKGHSHVYWYRQLPEEGLKFMVYLQKENIIDESGMPKERFSAEFPKEGPSILRIQQVVRGDSAAYFCASSPTAGADTQYFGPGTRLTVL.

The chain links TRBV2 to TRBJ2-7; the match to TRBD2 covers 7 bases. CDR1 and CDR2 (germline): SNHLY, FYNNEI. V shed 8 bases, J shed 2 bases, and the junction held 12 bases outside the gene matches. CDR3 size: 15 residues. This CDR3 is CASSWRASGTYEQYF. CDR3 bases: TGTGCCAGCTCCTGGCGGGCTAGCGGTACCTACGAGCAGTACTTC.

The rearrangement uses TRBV5-1 and TRBJ1-1; D might be TRBD1 (6 bases). This CDR3 contains 15 residues. Germline CDR1 SGHRS, CDR2 YFSETQ. The V and J ends lost 5 bases and 1 base respectively, with 15 bases between them. For the CDR3, the DNA is TGCGCCAGCAGTCGGGACGGCAGGGGGAACACTGAAGCTTTCTTT. This encodes CASSRDGRGNTEAFF.

The chain combines TRBV11-3 with TRBJ2-3; 14 nucleotides align to TRBD2. V gave up 8 bases and J gave up 3 bases; unmatched junction bases: 7. Germline V gives CDR1 SGHNT, CDR2 YENEEA. The CDR3 has 16 amino acids. For the CDR3, the DNA is TGTGCCAGCGCACCGGGACTAGCGGGAGAGACAGATACGCAGTATTTT. Translated: CASAPGLAGETDTQYF.